Below, 7 T cell receptor beta chains from the same sample are listed, as sequenced in a study of T cells expressing NK-cell markers. From the 5' RACE reads, TCRdb lists one entry per CDR3 protein and no DNA. This listing includes about 460,000 distinct CDR3 sequences. The source material was blood T cells: a sorted CD56 or NKG2C T cell subset, CD4+ or CD8+ T cells, or bulk PBMC T cells (not recorded which). The receptors come from a woman between 45 and 65 years old in good health.

CDR3 protein: CASSFNVPGTAHYEQYF. The chain carries TRBV5-6 and TRBJ2-7; lacking DNA, the TRBD1 call made by TCRdb goes unchecked. Germline V gives CDR1 SGHDT, CDR2 YYEEEE. The CDR3 length is 17 residues.

The V call is TRBV4-1, the J call TRBJ1-4. CDR3 length: 14 amino acids. The V gene's germline CDR1 is MGHRA and CDR2 YSYEKL. The CDR3 sequence is CASGLEGRDEKLFF.

The gene calls are TRBV7-9 and TRBJ2-7. This CDR3 has 13 residues. In germline, CDR1 is SEHNR, CDR2 FQNEAQ (reference sequence). CDR3: CASSLFAGDEQYF.

The chain is built from TRBV7-7 and TRBJ2-1. From germline, CDR1 is SSHAT and CDR2 FNYEAQ (reference sequence). The CDR3 has 15 residues. The CDR3: CASSLGEAFANEQFF.

The CDR3 region is CASSRAGTGTNQPQHF. The chain recombines TRBV7-9 with TRBJ1-5; TCRdb's D call, TRBD1, is unchecked because there is no DNA. From germline, CDR1 is SEHNR and CDR2 FQNEAQ (reference sequence). The CDR3 consists of 16 residues.

The chain has TRBV2 and TRBJ2-3; TCRdb's D call of TRBD2 is untestable without DNA. CDR3 size: 17 residues. Germline V CDR1 and CDR2: SNHLY, FYNNEI. The CDR3 spells CASTTSGRSPSTDTQYF.

The chain carries TRBV24-1 and TRBJ2-1; TCRdb lists TRBD1, though no DNA is available to test this call. The CDR3 spans 12 residues. Germline loops: CDR1 KGHDR, CDR2 SFDVKD. The CDR3 loop reads CATSGGGNEQFF.